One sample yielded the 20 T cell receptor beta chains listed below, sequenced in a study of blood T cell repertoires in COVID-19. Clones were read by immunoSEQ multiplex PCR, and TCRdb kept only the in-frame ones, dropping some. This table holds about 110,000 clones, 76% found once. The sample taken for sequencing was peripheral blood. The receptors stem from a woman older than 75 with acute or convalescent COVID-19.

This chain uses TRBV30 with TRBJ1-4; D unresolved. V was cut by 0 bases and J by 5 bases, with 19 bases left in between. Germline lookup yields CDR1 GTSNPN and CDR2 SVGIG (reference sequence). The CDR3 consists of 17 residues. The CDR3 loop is CAWSVSQESPRNEKLFF. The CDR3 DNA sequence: TGTGCCTGGAGTGTCAGTCAAGAGAGCCCCAGGAATGAAAAACTGTTTTTT.

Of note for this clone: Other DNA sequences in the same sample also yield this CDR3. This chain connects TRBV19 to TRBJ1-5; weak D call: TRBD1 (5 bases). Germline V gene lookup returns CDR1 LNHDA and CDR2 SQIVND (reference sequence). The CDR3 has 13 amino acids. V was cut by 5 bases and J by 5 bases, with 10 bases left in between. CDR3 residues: CASSQGRDQPQHF. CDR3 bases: TGTGCCAGTAGTCAGGGAAGGGATCAGCCCCAGCATTTT.

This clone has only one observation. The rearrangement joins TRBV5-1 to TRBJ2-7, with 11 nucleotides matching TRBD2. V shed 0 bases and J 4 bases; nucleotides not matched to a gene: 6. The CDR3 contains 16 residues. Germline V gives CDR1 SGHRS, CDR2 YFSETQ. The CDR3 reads CASSLAFASGGYEQYF. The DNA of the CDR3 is TGCGCCAGCAGCTTGGCCTTTGCTAGCGGGGGGTACGAGCAGTACTTC.

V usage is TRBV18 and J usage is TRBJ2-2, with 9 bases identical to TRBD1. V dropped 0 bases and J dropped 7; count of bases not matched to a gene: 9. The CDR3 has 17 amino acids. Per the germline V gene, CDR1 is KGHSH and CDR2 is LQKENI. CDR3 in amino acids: CASSPPRGTGPGGELFF. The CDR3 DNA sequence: TGTGCCAGCTCACCACCCCGTGGGACAGGGCCCGGCGGGGAGCTGTTTTTT.

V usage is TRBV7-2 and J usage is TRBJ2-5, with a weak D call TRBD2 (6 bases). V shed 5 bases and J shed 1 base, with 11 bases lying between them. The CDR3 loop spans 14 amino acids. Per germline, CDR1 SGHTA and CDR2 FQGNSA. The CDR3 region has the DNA TGTGCCAGCAGCCCCAGGACTACCCAAGAGACCCAGTACTTC. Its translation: CASSPRTTQETQYF. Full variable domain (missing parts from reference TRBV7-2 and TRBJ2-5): GAGVSQSPSNKVTEKGKDVELRCDPISGHTALYWYRQSLGQGLEFLIYFQGNSAPDKSGLPSDRFSAERTGGSVSTLTIQRTQQEDSAVYLCASSPRTTQETQYFGPGTRLLVL.

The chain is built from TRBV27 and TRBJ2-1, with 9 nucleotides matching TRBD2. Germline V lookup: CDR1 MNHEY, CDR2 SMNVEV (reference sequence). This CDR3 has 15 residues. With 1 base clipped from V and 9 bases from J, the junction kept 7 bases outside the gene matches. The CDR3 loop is CASSLLIAGVGEQFF. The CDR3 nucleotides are TGTGCCAGCAGTTTATTGATAGCGGGAGTGGGTGAGCAGTTCTTC.

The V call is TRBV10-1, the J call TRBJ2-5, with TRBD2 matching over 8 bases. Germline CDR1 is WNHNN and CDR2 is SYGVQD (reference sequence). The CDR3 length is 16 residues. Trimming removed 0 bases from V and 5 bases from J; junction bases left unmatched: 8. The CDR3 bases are TGCGCCAGCAGTGAGTCGGGAGCGGGGGAGCTTGAGACCCAGTACTTC. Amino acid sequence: CASSESGAGELETQYF.

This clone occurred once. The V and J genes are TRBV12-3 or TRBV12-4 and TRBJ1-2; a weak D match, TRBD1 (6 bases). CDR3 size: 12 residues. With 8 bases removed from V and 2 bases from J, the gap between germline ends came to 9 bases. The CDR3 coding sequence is TGTGCCAGCGGCCAGGGGAACTATGGCTACACCTTC. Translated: CASGQGNYGYTF.

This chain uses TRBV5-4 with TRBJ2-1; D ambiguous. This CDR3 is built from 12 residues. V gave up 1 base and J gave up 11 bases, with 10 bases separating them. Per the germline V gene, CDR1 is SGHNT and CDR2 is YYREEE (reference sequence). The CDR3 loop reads CASSLTENKQFF. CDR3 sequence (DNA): TGTGCCAGCAGCTTGACGGAGAACAAGCAGTTCTTC.

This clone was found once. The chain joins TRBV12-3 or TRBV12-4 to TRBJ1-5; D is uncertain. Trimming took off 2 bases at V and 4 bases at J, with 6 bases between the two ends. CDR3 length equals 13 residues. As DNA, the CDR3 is TGTGCCAGCAGTTTATTACTAAATCAGCCCCAGCATTTT. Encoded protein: CASSLLLNQPQHF.

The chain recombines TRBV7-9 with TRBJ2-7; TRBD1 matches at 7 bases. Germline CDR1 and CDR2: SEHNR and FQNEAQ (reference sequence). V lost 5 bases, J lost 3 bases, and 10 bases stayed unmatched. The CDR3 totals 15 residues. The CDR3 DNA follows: TGTGCCAGCAGCCCCGGACAGGCCCAAGTCTACGAGCAGTACTTC. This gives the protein CASSPGQAQVYEQYF.

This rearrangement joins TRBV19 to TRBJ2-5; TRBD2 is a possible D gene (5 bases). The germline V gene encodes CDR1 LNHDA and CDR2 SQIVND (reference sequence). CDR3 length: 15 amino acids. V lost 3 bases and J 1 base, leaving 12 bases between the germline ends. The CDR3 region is CASSIVAGRQETQYF. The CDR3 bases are TGTGCCAGTAGTATCGTTGCGGGCCGCCAAGAGACCCAGTACTTC.

The CDR3 here is CASSPTGGSHSGNTIYF. In DNA form, the CDR3 reads TGTGCCAGCAGCCCAACAGGGGGCTCCCACTCTGGAAACACCATATATTTT. V is TRBV4-2 and J is TRBJ1-3; 9 nucleotides line up with TRBD1. V gave up 4 bases and J gave up 0 bases; unmatched junction bases: 7. Looked up from germline, CDR1 is LGHNA and CDR2 is YNFKEQ. The CDR3 has 17 residues.

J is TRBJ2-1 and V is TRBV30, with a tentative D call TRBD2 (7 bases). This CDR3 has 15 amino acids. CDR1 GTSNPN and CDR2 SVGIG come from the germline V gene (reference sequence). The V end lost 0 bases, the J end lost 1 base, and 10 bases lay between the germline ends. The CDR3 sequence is CAWSVGGGSYNEQFF. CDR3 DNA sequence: TGTGCCTGGAGTGTAGGGGGGGGGTCCTACAATGAGCAGTTCTTC.

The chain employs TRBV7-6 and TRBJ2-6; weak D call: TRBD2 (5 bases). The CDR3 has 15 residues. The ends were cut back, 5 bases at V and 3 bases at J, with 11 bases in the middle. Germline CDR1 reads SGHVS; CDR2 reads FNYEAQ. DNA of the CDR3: TGTGCCAGCAGCACGAGAGGAGGTGGGGCCAACGTCCTGACTTTC. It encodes CASSTRGGGANVLTF.

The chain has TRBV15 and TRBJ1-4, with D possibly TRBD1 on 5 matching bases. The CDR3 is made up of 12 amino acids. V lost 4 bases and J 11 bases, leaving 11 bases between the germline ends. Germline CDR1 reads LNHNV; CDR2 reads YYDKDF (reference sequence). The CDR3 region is CATSTQGDKLFF. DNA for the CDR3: TGTGCCACCAGCACCCAGGGTGATAAACTGTTTTTT.

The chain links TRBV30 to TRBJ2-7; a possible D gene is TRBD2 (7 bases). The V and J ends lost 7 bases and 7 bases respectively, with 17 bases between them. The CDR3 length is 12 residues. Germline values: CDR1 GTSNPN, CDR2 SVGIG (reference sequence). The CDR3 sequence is CASVGGGWEQYF. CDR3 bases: TGTGCCTCGGTGGGGGGGGGCTGGGAGCAGTACTTC.

The CDR3 DNA follows: TGTGCCAGCACAGCGGGGTGGGGGAGGAATCAGCCCCAGCATTTT. Translated, it gives CASTAGWGRNQPQHF. The rearrangement joins TRBV2 to TRBJ1-5, with a weak D call TRBD1 (5 bases). Germline values: CDR1 SNHLY, CDR2 FYNNEI. V shed 7 bases and J shed 4 bases, with 17 bases lying between them. The CDR3 is 15 residues long.

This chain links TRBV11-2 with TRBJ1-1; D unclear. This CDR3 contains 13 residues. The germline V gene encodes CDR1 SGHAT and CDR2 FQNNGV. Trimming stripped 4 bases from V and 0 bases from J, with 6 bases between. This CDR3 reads CASSSRVNTEAFF. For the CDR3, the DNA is TGTGCCAGCAGCTCTCGGGTGAACACTGAAGCTTTCTTT.

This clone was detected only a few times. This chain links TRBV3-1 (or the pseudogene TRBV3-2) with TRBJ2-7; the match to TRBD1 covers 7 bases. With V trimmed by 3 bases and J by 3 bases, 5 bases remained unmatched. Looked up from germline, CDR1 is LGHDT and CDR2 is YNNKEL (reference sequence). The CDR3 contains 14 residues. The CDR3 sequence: CASSHQGEYYEQYF. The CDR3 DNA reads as TGTGCCAGCAGCCACCAGGGGGAGTACTACGAGCAGTACTTC.